One sample yielded the 10 T cell receptor beta chains listed below, sequenced in a study of cytomegalovirus exposure and HLA in healthy donors. The PCR was carried out with 60 Vbeta primers and 13 Jbeta primers. Generated by immunoSEQ multiplex PCR, the TCRdb table keeps only in-frame clones and is missing some. The table shows 130,000 to 150,000 clones, with less than 85% occurring only once. Sequencing used PBMCs. These receptors were obtained from a man between 18 and 29 years old in good health and CMV-seropositive.

The gene calls are TRBV5-6 and TRBJ2-3; D uncertain. Trimming took 3 bases from V and 7 from J, leaving 9 bases between them. Germline V gives CDR1 SGHDT, CDR2 YYEEEE. The CDR3 runs to 12 residues. CDR3 coding DNA: TGTGCCAGCAGCTCCCCCACTTATACGCAGTATTTT. This gives the protein CASSSPTYTQYF.

The gene calls are TRBV27 and TRBJ1-6, with TRBD1 as a possible D gene (6 bases). This CDR3 comprises 15 residues. Germline CDR1 reads MNHEY; CDR2 reads SMNVEV (reference sequence). The V end lost 7 bases, the J end lost 7 bases, and 17 bases lay between the germline ends. CDR3 amino acids: CASNGGSQGNSPLHF. The DNA for the CDR3 is TGTGCCAGCAACGGGGGGAGCCAGGGGAATTCACCCCTCCACTTT.

The chain carries TRBV25-1 and TRBJ1-1; D uncertain. Trimming pared 3 bases from V and 7 bases from J, leaving 18 bases between. Germline values: CDR1 MGHDK, CDR2 SYGVNS. The CDR3 has 15 amino acids. The DNA of the CDR3 is TGTGCCAGCAGTGAGTCGAACGGGAGGAGTGGTGAAGCTTTCTTT. Its translation is CASSESNGRSGEAFF. Complete variable domain (other parts from reference TRBV25-1 and TRBJ1-1): EADIYQTPRYLVIGTGKKITLECSQTMGHDKMYWYQQDPGMELHLIHYSYGVNSTEKGDLSSESTVSRIRTEHFPLTLESARPSHTSQYLCASSESNGRSGEAFFGQGTRLTVV.

This clone was counted only a few times. The J gene is TRBJ1-5, the V gene TRBV19; D may be TRBD1 (5 bases). Between the trimmed V and J ends, which lost 4 bases and 0 bases, there was a span of 13 bases. Germline V gene data show CDR1 as LNHDA and CDR2 as SQIVND (reference sequence). The CDR3 is 16 amino acids. CDR3 sequence reads: CASSRKRDFSNQPQHF. CDR3 DNA sequence: TGTGCCAGTAGTAGAAAACGGGACTTTAGCAATCAGCCCCAGCATTTT.

Written as DNA, the CDR3 is TGTGCCAGCAGCTTAGATCTGTCATGGGGGAGGGAGCAAGAGACCCAGTACTTC. This sequence encodes CASSLDLSWGREQETQYF. The chain has TRBV11-2 and TRBJ2-5; 7 bases fit TRBD2. The germline gives CDR1 SGHAT, CDR2 FQNNGV. Trimming cost V 0 bases and J 2 bases; bases outside gene matches: 12. This CDR3 has 18 amino acids.

This clone appeared a few times. This chain links TRBV27 with TRBJ1-1; D unresolved. CDR1 and CDR2 from the germline V gene are MNHEY and SMNVEV (reference sequence). Trimming left V 0 bases short and J 5 bases short, with 13 bases between. The CDR3 has 15 residues. Here the CDR3 DNA reads TGTGCCAGCAGTTTATCACACCCCCGGGAAACTGAAGCTTTCTTT. The encoded protein is CASSLSHPRETEAFF.

The V gene is TRBV6-5, the J gene TRBJ2-5, with 13 bases matching TRBD2. The end of the DNA fits TRBJ2-7 better, so the J call may be wrong. Germline V gene sequence: CDR1 MNHEY, CDR2 SVGAGI. The CDR3 covers 15 residues. This CDR3 reads CASSPRLAGGYEQYF. The CDR3 DNA follows: TGTGCCAGCAGCCCTAGACTAGCGGGGGGCTACGAGCAGTACTTC.

About this clone itself: Other DNA sequences in this specimen translate into the identical CDR3. V is TRBV4-2 and J is TRBJ2-7; 8 positions agree with TRBD2. The CDR3 covers 14 residues. J was trimmed by 3 bases and V by 3 bases; bases with no gene match: 4. Germline CDR1 reads LGHNA; CDR2 reads YNFKEQ. CDR3 loop: CASSQSGSSYEQYF. The CDR3 bases are TGTGCCAGCAGCCAGAGCGGGAGTAGCTACGAGCAGTACTTC.

The chain is built from TRBV18 and TRBJ2-6; the D gene is possibly TRBD2 (6 bases). Germline V lookup: CDR1 KGHSH, CDR2 LQKENI. Trimming shortened V by 2 bases and J by 13 bases, and 24 bases separated the two germline ends. The CDR3 length is 17 residues. CDR3 region: CASSPSGVGAGGPVLTF. DNA of the CDR3: TGTGCCAGCTCACCATCAGGCGTCGGGGCCGGGGGTCCTGTCCTGACTTTC.

The chain joins TRBV14 to TRBJ2-7; 10 nucleotides match TRBD2. The length of the CDR3 is 16 residues. V shed 4 bases and J 7 bases; nucleotides not matched to a gene: 13. The germline CDR1 and CDR2 sequences are SGHDN and FVKESK. The CDR3 loop is CASSPWTSGGLREQYF. The CDR3 coding sequence is TGTGCCAGCAGCCCATGGACTAGCGGTGGATTGAGGGAGCAGTACTTC.